One sample yielded the 27 T cell receptor beta chains listed below, sequenced in a study of T-cell reconstitution after alpha-beta-depleted transplantation in children. The TCRbeta library was prepared with unique molecular identifiers. TCRdb independently ran MiXCR on the PCR reads; one entry per CDR3 protein. The table has about 340,000 distinct CDR3 sequences, 10% to 15% seen once. Sequenced material: PBMCs, taken from the stem cell graft. The receptors shown here come from a human donor who donated a stem cell graft to a child with Fanconi anemia.

The chain recombines TRBV7-8 with TRBJ2-5; 10 nucleotides match TRBD1. Trimming took 5 bases from V and 4 from J; bases not matched to a gene: 22. Germline V CDR1 and CDR2: SGHVS, FQNEAQ. The CDR3 spans 20 residues. The CDR3 spells CASSQSKLGVGTGVAETQYF. The CDR3 DNA is TGTGCCAGCAGCCAATCAAAGCTGGGAGTCGGGACAGGGGTGGCAGAGACCCAGTACTTC.

This clonotype was seen a handful of times. The chain is built from TRBV5-6 and TRBJ1-2, with TRBD1 identical over 9 bases. The CDR3 extends over 14 amino acids. The germline V gene encodes CDR1 SGHDT and CDR2 YYEEEE. Trimming took 4 bases from V and 6 from J; bases not matched to a gene: 7. The CDR3 is CASSGGGTGNGYTF. For the CDR3, the DNA is TGTGCCAGCAGCGGCGGGGGGACAGGGAATGGCTACACCTTC.

The sample holds many counts of this clonotype. CDR3 loop: CASRIDRDSSYEQYV. CDR3 DNA: TGTGCCAGCAGGATTGACAGGGATAGCTCCTACGAGCAGTACGTC. J is TRBJ2-7 and V is TRBV6-1, with 7 bases lining up with TRBD1. The CDR3 is made up of 15 amino acids. V shed 6 bases, J shed 0 bases, and the junction held 8 bases outside the gene matches. The V gene's germline CDR1 is MNHNS and CDR2 SASEGT.

This clonotype was recorded at least ten times. This chain joins TRBV12-3 or TRBV12-4 and TRBJ1-2; D not resolved. V was trimmed by 3 bases and J by 7 bases, leaving 9 bases between them. The CDR3 contains 12 residues. The CDR3: CASSLDPSGYTF. The CDR3 bases are TGTGCCAGCAGTTTGGACCCGTCTGGCTACACCTTC.

This clonotype was picked up many times. The V and J genes are TRBV4-3 and TRBJ2-3; the match to TRBD2 covers 9 bases. The trim removed 0 bases at V and 2 bases at J, leaving 9 bases unmatched. In germline, CDR1 is LGHNA, CDR2 YSLEER. The CDR3 extends over 18 amino acids. The CDR3 DNA follows: TGCGCCAGCAGCCAAGATCGGAGCGGGGGGCCGGTCACAGATACGCAGTATTTT. It is translated as CASSQDRSGGPVTDTQYF.

The V gene is TRBV12-3 or TRBV12-4, the J gene TRBJ1-2; tentative D call: TRBD1 (5 bases). The CDR3 length is 12 residues. Trimming took off 5 bases at V and 8 bases at J, with 12 bases between the two ends. CDR3 amino acids: CASSNGQSGYTF. Here the CDR3 DNA reads TGTGCCAGCAGTAATGGACAAAGCGGCTACACCTTC.

Only a few counts were recorded for this clonotype. V gene TRBV6-1 combines with J gene TRBJ2-3; 8 nucleotides line up with TRBD1. The CDR3 covers 15 residues. Trimming cost V 5 bases and J 1 base; bases outside gene matches: 5. Germline values: CDR1 MNHNS, CDR2 SASEGT. This chain's CDR3 is CASSLLTGGTDTQYF. The DNA for the CDR3 is TGTGCCAGCAGTCTATTGACAGGGGGCACAGATACGCAGTATTTT.

This chain links TRBV5-1 with TRBJ1-1; a possible D gene is TRBD1 (6 bases). The V end lost 4 bases, the J end lost 4 bases, and 11 bases lay between the germline ends. The CDR3 is 13 amino acids. Germline V gives CDR1 SGHRS, CDR2 YFSETQ. The CDR3 nucleotides read TGCGCCAGCAGCACGGACAGATTCACTGAAGCTTTCTTT. It yields the protein CASSTDRFTEAFF.

This clonotype rates as medium-sized. This chain uses TRBV28 with TRBJ2-3, with TRBD2 as a possible D gene (7 bases). This CDR3 has 16 residues. Germline values: CDR1 MDHEN, CDR2 SYDVKM. V lost 5 bases, J lost 1 base, and 16 bases lay in between. The CDR3 reads CASSRLGGVGTDTQYF. The CDR3, as DNA: TGTGCCAGCAGTCGCTTAGGGGGGGTGGGCACAGATACGCAGTATTTT.

This clonotype was picked up a small number of times. This rearrangement joins TRBV5-1 to TRBJ2-7; no clear D. V lost 1 base to trimming and J lost 0 bases, with 5 bases between them. CDR3 length equals 13 residues. CDR1 is SGHRS, CDR2 YFSETQ, per germline. The DNA for the CDR3 is TGCGCCAGCAGCTTGCGTAGCTCCTACGAGCAGTACTTC. It codes for CASSLRSSYEQYF. The full variable domain, its missing parts supplied by reference TRBV5-1 and TRBJ2-7, is KAGVTQTPRYLIKTRGQQVTLSCSPISGHRSVSWYQQTPGQGLQFLFEYFSETQRNKGNFPGRFSGRQFSNSRSEMNVSTLELGDSALYLCASSLRSSYEQYFGPGTRLTVT.

The table lists this clonotype with a few counts. The J gene is TRBJ1-1, the V gene TRBV7-2; D ambiguous. Trimming cost V 1 base and J 11 bases, with 17 bases left between them. The CDR3 sequence is 14 residues long. CDR1 SGHTA and CDR2 FQGNSA come from the germline V gene. As DNA, the CDR3 is TGTGCCAGCAGCTTAGGTATGACCCCCTCAACGGCTTTCTTT. Translating it yields CASSLGMTPSTAFF.

This clonotype occurred many times. The chain has TRBV12-3 or TRBV12-4 and TRBJ2-2; TRBD1 matches at 8 bases. Losses at the gene ends were 9 bases for V and 2 bases for J; bases not matched to a gene: 8. The CDR3 has 15 residues. CDR3 amino acids: CASADQGANTGELFF. CDR3 nucleotide sequence: TGTGCCAGTGCAGACCAGGGGGCTAACACCGGGGAGCTGTTTTTT.

The chain recombines TRBV6-2 or TRBV6-3 with TRBJ2-7; D gene uncertain. The CDR3 extends over 11 amino acids. CDR1 is MNHEY, CDR2 SVGEGT, per germline. V gave up 7 bases and J gave up 3 bases, with 7 bases separating them. CDR3 in amino acids: CASTHGYEQYF. CDR3 coding DNA: TGTGCCAGCACCCACGGCTACGAGCAGTACTTC.

The chain employs TRBV3-1 and TRBJ1-5; possibly TRBD1 for D (5 bases). V lost 0 bases and J 7 bases, leaving 16 bases between the germline ends. The CDR3 spans 16 residues. Germline CDR1 reads LGHDT; CDR2 reads YNNKEL (reference sequence). This CDR3 is CASSQDWIAGSQPQHF. CDR3 sequence (DNA): TGTGCCAGCAGCCAAGACTGGATTGCAGGGAGCCAGCCCCAGCATTTT.

The table lists this clonotype with a few counts. The chain carries TRBV13 and TRBJ2-2; 10 bases are a match to TRBD1. Germline assignment: CDR1 PRHDT and CDR2 FYEKMQ (reference sequence). The CDR3 is 17 amino acids. The trim removed 5 bases at V and 7 bases at J, leaving 13 bases unmatched. The CDR3 here is CASSPPRRQGASGELFF. The CDR3 DNA reads TGTGCCAGCAGCCCGCCCCGACGACAGGGGGCAAGCGGGGAGCTGTTTTTT.

This clonotype was picked up a small number of times. CDR3 DNA sequence: TGTGCCAGCTCACTTTCACAGGGGATGCACACTGAAGCTTTCTTT. The encoded protein is CASSLSQGMHTEAFF. The genes are TRBV18 and TRBJ1-1, with 7 bases aligning to TRBD1. Trimming took 4 bases from V and 3 from J; bases not matched to a gene: 8. This CDR3 has 15 amino acids. In germline, CDR1 is KGHSH, CDR2 LQKENI.

In this sample, this clonotype turned up a few times. J is TRBJ2-4 and V is TRBV20-1, with 8 positions matching TRBD2. This CDR3 spans 15 amino acids. Germline V gene data show CDR1 as DFQATT and CDR2 as SNEGSKA (reference sequence). With 5 bases clipped from V and 3 bases from J, the junction kept 9 bases outside the gene matches. In nucleotides, the CDR3 is TGCAGTGCTCATCCCGCACTAGCGGTCAAAAACATTCAGTACTTC. Its protein is CSAHPALAVKNIQYF.

Ten or more counts support this clonotype. CDR3 residues: CSAQQRAYNEQFF. The CDR3 region has the DNA TGCAGCGCTCAACAGCGAGCCTACAATGAGCAGTTCTTC. This chain connects TRBV29-1 to TRBJ2-1; D ambiguous. The V and J ends lost 7 bases and 2 bases respectively, with 12 bases between them. There are 13 residues in the CDR3. From germline, CDR1 is SQVTM and CDR2 ANQGSEA.

The CDR3 is CASSIGGTQFF. CDR3 coding DNA: TGTGCCAGTAGTATCGGAGGGACTCAGTTCTTC. The chain couples TRBV19 to TRBJ2-1; a weak D match, TRBD2 (6 bases). Deletions cut 3 bases from V and 13 bases from J, with 10 bases between. The CDR3 extends over 11 amino acids. Germline CDR1 reads LNHDA; CDR2 reads SQIVND (reference sequence).

This clonotype was counted only a few times. Its ends do not fully match the called genes, so a read error is possible. V usage is TRBV20-1 and J usage is TRBJ1-1, with 8 bases fitting TRBD1. The CDR3 consists of 16 residues. Per germline, CDR1 DFQATT and CDR2 SNEGSKA (reference sequence). The CDR3 bases are TGCTGTGCTAGTAGTGCGGCAGGGGGCCGAAACACTGAAGCTTTCTTT. Translating it yields CCASSAAGGRNTEAFF.

This clonotype occurred a few times. The chain carries TRBV7-8 and TRBJ2-3; 14 bases fit TRBD2. The CDR3 totals 17 residues. V shed 0 bases, J shed 6 bases, and the junction held 5 bases outside the gene matches. Germline loops: CDR1 SGHVS, CDR2 FQNEAQ. The CDR3 here is CASSLAMGLAGADTQYF. In nucleotides, the CDR3 is TGTGCCAGCAGCTTAGCTATGGGACTAGCGGGGGCGGATACGCAGTATTTT.

The table lists this clonotype with a few counts. This chain connects TRBV4-2 to TRBJ2-1; 14 nucleotides line up with TRBD2. Unmatched junction bases numbered 4, after V lost 0 bases and J lost 9 bases. This CDR3 region has 16 residues. Germline V gene sequence: CDR1 LGHNA, CDR2 YNFKEQ. CDR3: CASSQDAGTSGGEQFF. The DNA of the CDR3 is TGTGCCAGCAGCCAAGACGCGGGGACTAGCGGGGGTGAGCAGTTCTTC.

This clonotype has only a few counts. This CDR3 is CSVANSNGGNQPQHF. The CDR3 nucleotides are TGCAGCGTTGCCAACTCAAACGGAGGGAATCAGCCCCAGCATTTT. V and J are TRBV29-1 and TRBJ1-5; D is undetermined. From germline, CDR1 is SQVTM and CDR2 ANQGSEA. The CDR3 is made up of 15 amino acids. Trimming took off 4 bases at V and 4 bases at J, with 17 bases between the two ends.

The V and J genes are TRBV5-1 and TRBJ2-2; D is unresolved. Germline CDR1 is SGHRS and CDR2 is YFSETQ. This CDR3 contains 15 residues. V gave up 0 bases and J gave up 2 bases, with 8 bases separating them. CDR3 loop: CASSLGYLNTGELFF. DNA of the CDR3: TGCGCCAGCAGCTTGGGGTACCTAAACACCGGGGAGCTGTTTTTT. The whole variable domain, filled in from reference TRBV5-1 and TRBJ2-2, reads KAGVTQTPRYLIKTRGQQVTLSCSPISGHRSVSWYQQTPGQGLQFLFEYFSETQRNKGNFPGRFSGRQFSNSRSEMNVSTLELGDSALYLCASSLGYLNTGELFFGEGSRLTVL.

This clonotype occurred a few times. The chain couples TRBV27 to TRBJ1-4; 8 bases align to TRBD1. V lost 6 bases to trimming and J lost 10 bases; unmatched junction nucleotides: 10. The CDR3 contains 14 residues. Germline values: CDR1 MNHEY, CDR2 SMNVEV (reference sequence). DNA for the CDR3: TGTGCCAGCAGACCAACAGGGGGAGGAGGAAAACTGTTTTTT. Translated, it gives CASRPTGGGGKLFF.

This clonotype was picked up one time. This may arise from a read error, as a much more abundant clone is one base away. This sequence joins TRBV3-1 and TRBJ2-3; 8 bases are shared with TRBD1. Germline CDR1 reads LGHDT; CDR2 reads YNNKEL (reference sequence). The length of the CDR3 is 15 residues. V lost 8 bases to trimming and J lost 3 bases; unmatched junction nucleotides: 10. Here the CDR3 DNA reads TGTGCCAGCTGCAAGAGACAGGGGACGACAGATACGCAGTATTTT. Amino acids: CASCKRQGTTDTQYF.

This clonotype appeared many times. The rearrangement links TRBV28 to TRBJ1-6; no definite D call. V lost 3 bases and J lost 10, with 7 bases in between. The CDR3 has 12 amino acids. Germline V gives CDR1 MDHEN, CDR2 SYDVKM. CDR3 DNA: TGTGCCAGCAGTTTCATATCCTCACCCCTCCACTTT. This codes for CASSFISSPLHF.